This T cell receptor beta chain was sequenced during a study of T cell changes during pregnancy in multiple sclerosis (dated by TCRdb to between 2018 and 2021). Some background on the complete study: The study looked at changes in the T cell repertoire across pregnancy in women with multiple sclerosis.

The library was produced with the immunoSEQ multiplex PCR assay. TCRdb holds this immuneACCESS table with in-frame rearrangements only. Some clones are missing; in checked studies, unresolved V genes explain under half, and the rest has no known cause. The sample data list about 98,000 clones, and under 95% of these were observed just once. More than 2% of the sample rests with the top ten. In regard to this clone: The antigen it binds to is not known. Base qualities were left out, and no much larger clone turns up one base away.

V lost 11 bases and J lost 5 bases; the stretch between them is 22 bases long. CDR1 is given as SNHLY and CDR2 as FYNNEI, both from the germline V gene. The cysteine opens and the phenylalanine closes a CDR3 of 15 amino acids. Left in the record is the CDR3 DNA by itself, 45 bases read in frame from the first base. Recombination connected TRBV2 to TRBJ1-3, with TRBD1 as a weak D call on 5 bases. The clonotype comes from a female donor in good health, enrolled as a control in a pregnancy study. This specimen was peripheral blood, taken after pregnancy. The encoded CDR3 is CAGSVGQGGRNTIYF. The DNA reads TGTGCCGGGTCGGTCGGGCAGGGAGGCAGAAACACCATATATTTT.